What follows are 6 T cell receptor beta chains derived from one specimen sequenced in a study of cytomegalovirus exposure and HLA in healthy donors. PCR used 60 Vbeta primers and 13 Jbeta primers. Produced via immunoSEQ multiplex PCR; TCRdb's table is partial and in-frame only. The repertoire holds 64,000 or so clones, with about 67% as singletons. The sample was PBMCs. Receptor source: a middle-aged man in good health and CMV-seropositive.

The CDR3 DNA is TGTGCCAGCAGCTATACTAGCGGGTTAATCACCGGGGAGCTGTTTTTT. Translation gives CASSYTSGLITGELFF. V is TRBV7-3 and J is TRBJ2-2; 9 nucleotides line up with TRBD2. Germline V gives CDR1 SGHTA, CDR2 FQGTGA. V shed 4 bases and J 4 bases; nucleotides not matched to a gene: 7. The CDR3 is 16 residues long.

This clone was picked up one time. The chain uses TRBV6-6 and TRBJ1-1; tentatively, D is TRBD1 (6 bases). The V and J ends lost 6 bases and 0 bases respectively, with 11 bases between them. The CDR3 has 14 residues. CDR1 is MNHNY and CDR2 is SVGAGI in the germline V gene (reference sequence). The CDR3 sequence: CASSLGQLNTEAFF. The DNA of the CDR3 is TGTGCCAGCAGCCTTGGACAGTTGAACACTGAAGCTTTCTTT.

The rearrangement uses TRBV7-9 and TRBJ2-5, with unresolved D. This CDR3 spans 13 amino acids. Trimming pared 4 bases from V and 2 bases from J, leaving 8 bases between. Germline lookup yields CDR1 SEHNR and CDR2 FQNEAQ (reference sequence). This CDR3 reads CASSSSRQETQYF. CDR3 nucleotide sequence: TGTGCCAGCAGCTCATCGCGACAAGAGACCCAGTACTTC.

This clone was observed a few times. The chain joins TRBV18 to TRBJ1-1; D is perhaps TRBD1 (5 bases). The CDR3 spans 13 residues. Between the trimmed V and J ends, which lost 1 base and 8 bases, there was a span of 11 bases. Per germline, CDR1 KGHSH and CDR2 LQKENI. DNA for the CDR3: TGTGCCAGCTCACCACGGGACTTCTCCGAAGCTTTCTTT. Encoded protein: CASSPRDFSEAFF. The entire variable domain, with the rest obtained from reference TRBV18 and TRBJ1-1, is as follows: NAGVMQNPRHLVRRRGQEARLRCSPMKGHSHVYWYRQLPEEGLKFMVYLQKENIIDESGMPKERFSAEFPKEGPSILRIQQVVRGDSAAYFCASSPRDFSEAFFGQGTRLTVV.

The chain joins TRBV14 to TRBJ1-4; 8 bases are a match to TRBD1. There are 16 residues in the CDR3. V lost 1 base and J lost 5; bases outside the gene matches: 6. CDR1 and CDR2 (germline): SGHDN, FVKESK. The CDR3 sequence: CASSQALTGANEKLFF. DNA of the CDR3: TGTGCCAGCAGCCAAGCCCTGACAGGGGCGAATGAAAAACTGTTTTTT.

The table lists this clone with a few counts. This CDR3 is CASSLTGLAKNIQYF. In DNA, the CDR3 is TGTGCCAGCAGCCTCACAGGGCTAGCCAAAAACATTCAGTACTTC. The chain joins TRBV28 to TRBJ2-4; possibly TRBD1 for D (6 bases). This CDR3 spans 15 amino acids. Per the germline V gene, CDR1 is MDHEN and CDR2 is SYDVKM. V lost 6 bases and J lost 0, with 12 bases in between.